A selection of T cell receptor beta chains follows, all from one sample in a study of identical twins. Each CDR3 protein gets one entry after TCRdb re-called the 5' RACE reads with MiXCR. The table has approximately 1.8 million distinct CDR3 sequences, less than 40% seen once. Sequences were obtained from cord blood. Source of these receptors: a newborn girl in good health. Each CDR3 is given with its conserved first and last residue. Each record gives: CDR3 length, D gene, clone size, J gene, V gene, CDR3 protein, CDR3 DNA. A D gene is named only where the DNA matches it firmly. Rows may omit the clone size; those that give it use once, few, many or a size class.

14	TRBD1	many	TRBJ2-7	TRBV28	CASSNTGGSYEQYF	TGTGCCAGCAGTAACACAGGGGGCTCCTACGAGCAGTACTTC
14	-	-	TRBJ2-3	TRBV27	CAGSLTSVTDTQYF	TGTGCCGGCAGTTTAACAAGCGTCACAGATACGCAGTATTTT
15	-	-	TRBJ1-1	TRBV5-1	CASSLLGGVNTEAFF	TGCGCCAGCAGCTTGCTGGGGGGCGTGAACACTGAAGCTTTCTTT
18	TRBD2	-	TRBJ2-1	TRBV9	CASSVGTSGRTIPYEQFF	TGTGCCAGCAGCGTAGGGACTAGCGGGAGAACTATCCCCTATGAGCAGTTCTTC
14	-	-	TRBJ2-5	TRBV7-9	CASSSGLSLETQYF	TGTGCCAGCAGCTCGGGACTCTCGTTGGAGACCCAGTACTTC
15	-	-	TRBJ2-7	TRBV4-2	CASSQEEGSSYEQYF	TGTGCCAGCAGCCAAGAGGAGGGAAGCTCCTACGAGCAGTACTTC
16	-	few	TRBJ1-4	TRBV4-1	CASRELKGATNEKLFF	TGCGCCAGCAGGGAACTTAAGGGAGCAACTAATGAAAAACTGTTTTTT
14	-	few	TRBJ2-7	TRBV12-3/TRBV12-4	CASSLENRAYEQYF	TGTGCCAGCAGTTTAGAAAACCGAGCCTACGAGCAGTACTTC
14	TRBD1	few	TRBJ1-2	TRBV11-2	CASSSTGFNYGYTF	TGTGCCAGCAGCTCGACAGGGTTTAACTATGGCTACACCTTC
14	-	many	TRBJ2-1	TRBV25-1	CASSEWGSYNEQFF	TGTGCCAGCAGTGAATGGGGGTCGTACAATGAGCAGTTCTTC
18	TRBD2	-	TRBJ2-7	TRBV20-1	CSARDSRLGTSDSYEQYF	TGCAGTGCTAGAGATTCAAGACTTGGGACTAGCGACTCCTACGAGCAGTACTTC
12	-	few	TRBJ1-5	TRBV25-1	CASSEKGQPQHF	TGTGCCAGCAGTGAAAAGGGGCAGCCCCAGCATTTT
15	-	few	TRBJ2-7	TRBV7-9	CASSLDGSLAYEQYF	TGTGCCAGCAGCTTAGATGGGAGTTTAGCCTACGAGCAGTACTTC
15	-	-	TRBJ1-1	TRBV7-2	CASSLSKVPTGEAFF	TGTGCCAGCAGCTTATCTAAAGTACCAACCGGGGAAGCTTTCTTT
11	-	-	TRBJ2-3	TRBV30	CAWSGGDTQYF	TGTGCCTGGAGTGGTGGAGATACGCAGTATTTT
11	TRBD1	-	TRBJ2-7	TRBV10-3	CATGTGDEQYF	TGTGCCACCGGGACAGGGGACGAGCAGTACTTC
15	TRBD1	-	TRBJ1-2	TRBV5-1	CASSFVRAGGHGYTF	TGCGCCAGCAGCTTCGTTAGGGCAGGGGGCCATGGCTACACCTTC
12	-	-	TRBJ1-1	TRBV2	CASRKMNTEAFF	TGTGCCAGCAGGAAGATGAACACTGAAGCTTTCTTT
16	-	few	TRBJ1-2	TRBV4-2	CASSQAGGRSNYGYTF	TGTGCCAGCAGCCAAGCTGGAGGGCGCTCTAACTATGGCTACACCTTC
15	-	-	TRBJ2-7	TRBV6-1	CASSEDGGTGYEQYF	TGTGCCAGCAGTGAAGACGGCGGGACGGGCTACGAGCAGTACTTC
15	-	-	TRBJ2-1	TRBV5-5	CASIKVIGTYNEQFF	TGTGCCAGCATTAAGGTAATTGGTACCTACAATGAGCAGTTCTTC
15	TRBD1	-	TRBJ2-3	TRBV5-1	CASSLPRTGTDTQYF	TGCGCCAGCAGCTTGCCCAGGACAGGTACAGATACGCAGTATTTT
15	TRBD2	few	TRBJ2-1	TRBV12-3/TRBV12-4	CASSASGRMGNEQFF	TGTGCCAGCAGTGCTAGCGGGAGAATGGGCAATGAGCAGTTCTTC
14	-	few	TRBJ2-5	TRBV24-1	CATSDRTSQETQYF	TGTGCCACCAGTGATAGGACTTCGCAAGAGACCCAGTACTTC
13	-	-	TRBJ1-3	TRBV28	CASSFPNGNTIYF	TGTGCCAGCAGTTTCCCCAACGGGAACACCATATATTTT
16	TRBD2	-	TRBJ2-3	TRBV5-4	CASSLAGGYLTDTQYF	TGTGCCAGCAGCTTAGCGGGAGGGTATCTCACAGATACGCAGTATTTT
13	TRBD2	-	TRBJ2-1	TRBV20-1	CSGASGSANEQFF	TGCAGTGGTGCTAGCGGGAGTGCGAATGAGCAGTTCTTC
14	-	-	TRBJ2-5	TRBV12-3/TRBV12-4	CASSHDLYQETQYF	TGTGCCAGCAGTCATGATTTGTACCAAGAGACCCAGTACTTC
15	TRBD1	many	TRBJ2-7	TRBV10-3	CAISGTGRVSYEQYF	TGTGCCATATCTGGGACAGGACGGGTTTCCTACGAGCAGTACTTC
12	-	-	TRBJ2-1	TRBV12-3/TRBV12-4	CASTRGGNEQFF	TGTGCCAGCACCCGAGGGGGGAATGAGCAGTTCTTC
13	-	few	TRBJ2-1	TRBV29-1	CSVGEGVYNEQFF	TGCAGCGTTGGGGAGGGGGTTTACAATGAGCAGTTCTTC
17	TRBD1	-	TRBJ1-5	TRBV7-9	CASSFYGGGQGNQPQHF	TGTGCCAGCAGCTTCTATGGGGGGGGACAGGGTAATCAGCCCCAGCATTTT
13	-	-	TRBJ1-1	TRBV28	CASSLGYRVEAFF	TGTGCCAGCAGTTTAGGGTACAGGGTTGAAGCTTTCTTT
13	TRBD2	few	TRBJ2-1	TRBV2	CATPGGLTNEQFF	TGTGCCACCCCGGGGGGGCTAACGAATGAGCAGTTCTTC
16	TRBD2	-	TRBJ2-3	TRBV27	CASSLSGAGGADTQYF	TGTGCCAGCAGTTTATCAGGGGCGGGAGGAGCAGATACGCAGTATTTT
15	-	-	TRBJ1-2	TRBV7-2	CASSLSGFGNYGYTF	TGTGCCAGCAGTCTGTCTGGTTTCGGGAACTATGGCTACACCTTC
17	-	few	TRBJ1-5	TRBV21-1	CASSPRTGSISNQPQHF	TGTGCCAGCAGCCCACGGACAGGCAGCATTAGCAATCAGCCCCAGCATTTT
11	-	few	TRBJ2-7	TRBV20-1	CSAHDSYEQYF	TGCAGTGCTCATGACAGCTACGAGCAGTACTTC
15	-	-	TRBJ2-7	TRBV5-6	CASSHTSVGVIEQYF	TGTGCCAGCAGCCATACTAGTGTGGGGGTAATAGAGCAGTACTTC
14	TRBD2	few	TRBJ2-3	TRBV20-1	CSAGKRGAVDTQYF	TGCAGTGCTGGGAAGCGGGGGGCGGTAGATACGCAGTATTTT
13	-	-	TRBJ1-1	TRBV2	CASSAAKDTEAFF	TGTGCCAGCAGTGCGGCTAAGGACACTGAAGCTTTCTTT
14	TRBD1	few	TRBJ2-5	TRBV20-1	CSARTGDIQETQYF	TGCAGTGCTAGGACAGGGGACATACAAGAGACCCAGTACTTC
16	TRBD2	few	TRBJ2-3	TRBV6-6	CASSYSSGGAGDTQYF	TGTGCCAGCAGTTACTCTAGCGGGGGGGCCGGAGATACGCAGTATTTT
14	-	-	TRBJ1-4	TRBV30	CACDPGRINEKLFF	TGTGCCTGTGATCCGGGACGGATTAATGAAAAACTGTTTTTT
16	TRBD1	-	TRBJ2-1	TRBV28	CASSRQGQGGYNEQFF	TGTGCCAGCAGTCGACAGGGACAGGGAGGCTACAATGAGCAGTTCTTC
16	TRBD1	-	TRBJ2-4	TRBV25-1	CASSGARGLAKNIQYF	TGTGCCAGCAGTGGAGCCAGGGGGCTAGCCAAAAACATTCAGTACTTC
15	-	few	TRBJ1-2	TRBV9	CASSVAPTPDYGYTF	TGTGCCAGCAGCGTAGCTCCCACACCAGACTATGGCTACACCTTC
15	TRBD2	-	TRBJ2-5	TRBV20-1	CSARMASGGAETQYF	TGCAGTGCTAGGATGGCTAGCGGGGGGGCGGAGACCCAGTACTTC
14	-	-	TRBJ1-2	TRBV10-3	CAISEKGRDYGYTF	TGTGCCATCAGTGAGAAGGGTAGGGACTATGGCTACACCTTC
16	-	-	TRBJ2-7	TRBV7-8	CASSLGLGVPTYEQYF	TGTGCCAGCAGCTTAGGGTTGGGGGTGCCAACGTACGAGCAGTACTTC